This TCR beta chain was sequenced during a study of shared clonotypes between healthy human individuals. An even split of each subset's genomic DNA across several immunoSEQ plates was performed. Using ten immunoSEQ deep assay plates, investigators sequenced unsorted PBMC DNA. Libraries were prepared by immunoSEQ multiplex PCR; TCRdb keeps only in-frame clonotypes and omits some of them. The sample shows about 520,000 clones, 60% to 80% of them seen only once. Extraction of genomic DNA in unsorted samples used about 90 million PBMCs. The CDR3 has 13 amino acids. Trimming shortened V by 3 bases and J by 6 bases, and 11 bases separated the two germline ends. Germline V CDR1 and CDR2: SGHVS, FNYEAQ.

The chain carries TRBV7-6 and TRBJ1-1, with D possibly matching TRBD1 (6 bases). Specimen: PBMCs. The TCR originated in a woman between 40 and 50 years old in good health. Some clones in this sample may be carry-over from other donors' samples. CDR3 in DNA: TGTGCCAGCAGCTTGGGAGGGGGGCCTGAAGCTTTCTTT. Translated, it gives CASSLGGGPEAFF.